Each of the 25 T cell receptor beta chains below was sequenced from the same sample in a study of blood T cell repertoires in COVID-19. The repertoire was sequenced with immunoSEQ multiplex PCR; TCRdb's copy has only in-frame clones and lacks some. The table shows about 160,000 clones, with about 86% occurring only once. Sequencing used peripheral blood. These receptors all stem from a woman aged 70-85 years with COVID-19, enrolled during active disease.

This rearrangement joins TRBV18 to TRBJ1-5, with TRBD1 matching 7 bases. The germline V gene has CDR1 KGHSH and CDR2 LQKENI. Losses at the gene ends were 3 bases for V and 4 bases for J; bases not matched to a gene: 6. There are 15 residues in the CDR3. CDR3 in DNA: TGTGCCAGCTCACCGGGACAGTATTTTAATCAGCCCCAGCATTTT. Its translation: CASSPGQYFNQPQHF. Filled out from reference TRBV18 and TRBJ1-5, the complete variable domain reads NAGVMQNPRHLVRRRGQEARLRCSPMKGHSHVYWYRQLPEEGLKFMVYLQKENIIDESGMPKERFSAEFPKEGPSILRIQQVVRGDSAAYFCASSPGQYFNQPQHFGDGTRLSIL.

This clone was seen more than once but under ten times. The chain employs TRBV28 and TRBJ1-1; no clear D. Germline V gene sequence: CDR1 MDHEN, CDR2 SYDVKM. CDR3 size: 14 residues. Deletions cut 5 bases from V and 0 bases from J, with 10 bases between. The CDR3 DNA reads TGTGCCAGCAGTACCCCCCAGATGAACACTGAAGCTTTCTTT. It is translated as CASSTPQMNTEAFF.

In DNA form, the CDR3 reads TGTGCCAGCAGCTCACCGGAGGGTAGAAGGGAGGAGACCCAGTACTTC. This gives the protein CASSSPEGRREETQYF. The genes are TRBV7-8 and TRBJ2-5, with D tentatively TRBD2 (6 bases). This CDR3 has 16 amino acids. V lost 4 bases and J 5 bases, leaving 20 bases between the germline ends. Germline CDR1 is SGHVS and CDR2 is FQNEAQ.

The chain employs TRBV5-5 and TRBJ2-7, with 8 nucleotides matching TRBD1. The CDR3 is made up of 14 amino acids. Germline V gene data show CDR1 as SGHKS and CDR2 as YYEKEE (reference sequence). J gave up 4 bases and V 1 base, and 4 bases lay outside the gene matches. The CDR3 DNA reads TGTGCCAGCAGCTTGCAGGACAGGGTTTACGAGCAGTACTTC. It yields the protein CASSLQDRVYEQYF.

V is TRBV13 and J is TRBJ2-3, with 9 bases matching TRBD2. The CDR3 totals 16 residues. The V and J ends lost 1 base and 5 bases, in that order; junction bases with no gene match: 7. The V gene's germline CDR1 is PRHDT and CDR2 FYEKMQ (reference sequence). As DNA, the CDR3 is TGTGCCAGCAGCTTAGTAAGGAGACTAGCGGAAGATACGCAGTATTTT. This codes for CASSLVRRLAEDTQYF.

The rearrangement links TRBV7-9 to TRBJ2-3; 9 nucleotides line up with TRBD1. The CDR3 extends over 15 amino acids. Germline trimming cut 0 bases from V and 6 bases from J; bases unmatched to any gene: 4. Germline V gives CDR1 SEHNR, CDR2 FQNEAQ (reference sequence). Here the CDR3 DNA reads TGTGCCAGCAGCTTAGCACAGGGGGCTTGGGATACGCAGTATTTT. Its translation is CASSLAQGAWDTQYF.

This rearrangement joins TRBV5-1 to TRBJ1-4; D gene uncertain. Germline V lookup: CDR1 SGHRS, CDR2 YFSETQ. V was shortened by 4 bases and J by 0 bases, with 10 bases between the two germline ends. This CDR3 has 15 amino acids. This CDR3 is CASSGNTATNEKLFF. In DNA, the CDR3 is TGCGCCAGCAGCGGCAACACAGCAACTAATGAAAAACTGTTTTTT.

V is TRBV6-1 and J is TRBJ2-1; 8 nucleotides agree with TRBD1. The V and J ends lost 2 bases and 7 bases, in that order; junction bases with no gene match: 4. The CDR3 has 14 amino acids. The germline CDR1 and CDR2 sequences are MNHNS and SASEGT. CDR3 loop: CASSEPQGANEQFF. In DNA, the CDR3 is TGTGCCAGCAGTGAACCGCAGGGGGCGAATGAGCAGTTCTTC.

The chain joins TRBV19 to TRBJ1-5; TRBD1 is a possible D gene (5 bases). This CDR3 spans 14 amino acids. CDR1 and CDR2 (germline): LNHDA, SQIVND (reference sequence). V was pared by 5 bases and J by 2 bases, with 10 bases between. The DNA of the CDR3 is TGTGCCAGTAGTTATATAGGGGGCAATCAGCCCCAGCATTTT. Its translation is CASSYIGGNQPQHF.

J is TRBJ2-7 and V is TRBV6-5; 11 positions match TRBD1. CDR1 and CDR2 (germline): MNHEY, SVGAGI. The ends lost 2 bases at V and 6 bases at J; junction bases unmatched: 3. This CDR3 has 14 amino acids. The CDR3 DNA follows: TGTGCCAGCAGTTACGGACAGGGGGCTTCCGAGCAGTACTTC. Translation gives CASSYGQGASEQYF.

V and J are TRBV15 and TRBJ1-5; possibly TRBD1 for D (5 bases). V dropped 0 bases and J dropped 6 bases, with 12 bases sitting between them. CDR1 is LNHNV, CDR2 YYDKDF, per germline (reference sequence). The CDR3 has 15 residues. CDR3 residues: CATSRDSAGSQPQHF. CDR3 coding DNA: TGTGCCACCAGCAGAGATTCGGCAGGGTCTCAGCCCCAGCATTTT.

The J gene is TRBJ1-5, the V gene TRBV2, with a tentative D call TRBD1 (6 bases). The CDR3 runs to 16 residues. Germline V gene sequence: CDR1 SNHLY, CDR2 FYNNEI. Deletions cut 2 bases from V and 1 base from J, with 12 bases between. For the CDR3, the DNA is TGTGCCAGCAGTGAATGGGGGCTGGGGAGCAATCAGCCCCAGCATTTT. This codes for CASSEWGLGSNQPQHF.

The chain links TRBV30 to TRBJ1-1, with D possibly matching TRBD1 (5 bases). There are 13 residues in the CDR3. Germline CDR1 is GTSNPN and CDR2 is SVGIG (reference sequence). V gave up 5 bases and J gave up 5 bases, with 15 bases separating them. CDR3 coding DNA: TGTGCCTGGGCAAACCAGGGCTGGACTGAAGCTTTCTTT. Residues: CAWANQGWTEAFF.

This chain connects TRBV19 to TRBJ1-1; D is possibly TRBD1 (6 bases). CDR1 and CDR2 from the germline V gene are LNHDA and SQIVND (reference sequence). Trimming took off 2 bases at V and 3 bases at J, with 19 bases between the two ends. This CDR3 region has 17 residues. The DNA of the CDR3 is TGTGCCAGTAGTATAACCCCTTCCGCGACAGGATACACTGAAGCTTTCTTT. Translation gives CASSITPSATGYTEAFF.

The chain joins TRBV9 to TRBJ2-2; 8 positions agree with TRBD2. The CDR3 runs to 15 residues. From germline, CDR1 is SGDLS and CDR2 YYNGEE. V trimming: 3 bases; J trimming: 3 bases; junction bases outside the gene matches: 4. CDR3 loop: CASSAGTSYTGELFF. Here the CDR3 DNA reads TGTGCCAGCAGCGCTGGGACTAGTTACACCGGGGAGCTGTTTTTT.

V is TRBV11-3 and J is TRBJ1-3, with 7 bases fitting TRBD1. This CDR3 comprises 14 residues. The V segment lost 5 bases and the J segment 1 base; nucleotides outside the gene matches: 2. Germline V lookup: CDR1 SGHNT, CDR2 YENEEA. The CDR3 is CASSAGGSGNTIYF. The CDR3 DNA sequence: TGTGCCAGCAGCGCAGGGGGTTCTGGAAACACCATATATTTT.

This chain uses TRBV5-6 with TRBJ2-1; D is undetermined. The CDR3 spans 13 residues. CDR1 SGHDT and CDR2 YYEEEE come from the germline V gene. The ends were cut back, 3 bases at V and 14 bases at J, with 18 bases in the middle. The CDR3 loop reads CASSSPYFPEKFF. The CDR3 bases are TGTGCCAGCAGCTCTCCTTATTTCCCAGAAAAGTTCTTC. The whole variable domain, filled in from reference TRBV5-6 and TRBJ2-1, reads DAGVTQSPTHLIKTRGQQVTLRCSPKSGHDTVSWYQQALGQGPQFIFQYYEEEERQRGNFPDRFSGHQFPNYSSELNVNALLLGDSALYLCASSSPYFPEKFFGPGTRLTVL.

The V call is TRBV20-1, the J call TRBJ2-1, with D uncertain. The V end lost 0 bases, the J end lost 6 bases, and 3 bases lay between the germline ends. The CDR3 consists of 11 residues. Per germline, CDR1 DFQATT and CDR2 SNEGSKA (reference sequence). CDR3 DNA: TGCAGTGCTAGAGATCTCAATGAGCAGTTCTTC. As protein: CSARDLNEQFF.

The chain employs TRBV6-5 and TRBJ1-2; 8 positions agree with TRBD1. V lost 6 bases and J lost 6; bases outside the gene matches: 9. Germline V gene lookup returns CDR1 MNHEY and CDR2 SVGAGI. The length of the CDR3 is 14 residues. The CDR3 DNA reads TGTGCCAGCAGAAGGACAGGGAGGTTGGATGGCTACACCTTC. Amino acid sequence: CASRRTGRLDGYTF.

This sequence joins TRBV27 and TRBJ1-2, with a tentative D call TRBD1 (5 bases). Between the trimmed V and J ends, which lost 6 bases and 0 bases, there was a span of 20 bases. Germline CDR1 reads MNHEY; CDR2 reads SMNVEV (reference sequence). The length of the CDR3 is 17 residues. The CDR3 reads CASRPALGQGPNYGYTF. The DNA of the CDR3 is TGTGCCAGCAGACCTGCTCTGGGGCAGGGCCCTAACTATGGCTACACCTTC.

The rearrangement joins TRBV7-6 to TRBJ2-5; 12 positions agree with TRBD2. The junction had 11 bases not matched to a gene; V was cut back by 4 bases and J by 5 bases. Germline V lookup: CDR1 SGHVS, CDR2 FNYEAQ. The CDR3 totals 17 residues. The CDR3 DNA is TGTGCCAGCAGCTCGCCAGTCGGACTAGCGGGGTTGGAGACCCAGTACTTC. Protein product: CASSSPVGLAGLETQYF.

The chain uses TRBV28 and TRBJ1-4; D remains unclear. This CDR3 is built from 15 residues. V was shortened by 5 bases and J by 1 base, with 11 bases between the two germline ends. Germline V gene data show CDR1 as MDHEN and CDR2 as SYDVKM. CDR3 coding DNA: TGTGCCAGCAGTCACGGTGGAGAAACTAATGAAAAACTGTTTTTT. It codes for CASSHGGETNEKLFF.

The chain has TRBV18 and TRBJ1-1; D uncertain. V was clipped by 3 bases and J by 4 bases, with 12 bases between them. Germline CDR1 is KGHSH and CDR2 is LQKENI. CDR3 size: 14 residues. CDR3 in amino acids: CASSPQFQVTEAFF. The CDR3 DNA reads TGTGCCAGCTCACCGCAATTTCAGGTCACTGAAGCTTTCTTT. The full variable domain, with the rest looked up from reference TRBV18 and TRBJ1-1, is NAGVMQNPRHLVRRRGQEARLRCSPMKGHSHVYWYRQLPEEGLKFMVYLQKENIIDESGMPKERFSAEFPKEGPSILRIQQVVRGDSAAYFCASSPQFQVTEAFFGQGTRLTVV.

Here the CDR3 reads CASSLVRGGGNEQFF. The CDR3 DNA follows: TGTGCCAGCAGCTTAGTGCGGGGGGGCGGCAATGAGCAGTTCTTC. The V gene is TRBV11-1, the J gene TRBJ2-1; 9 nucleotides match TRBD2. V shed 1 base and J 6 bases; nucleotides not matched to a gene: 4. Per the germline V gene, CDR1 is SGHAT and CDR2 is FQDESV (reference sequence). The CDR3 has 15 residues.

In DNA form, the CDR3 reads TGTGCCAGCAGTCCCATCGGACAGGGAGGTCAGCCCCAGCATTTT. It codes for CASSPIGQGGQPQHF. The rearrangement uses TRBV27 and TRBJ1-5; 8 nucleotides align to TRBD1. CDR1 is MNHEY, CDR2 SMNVEV, per germline (reference sequence). The V segment lost 5 bases and the J segment 6 bases; nucleotides outside the gene matches: 9. This CDR3 has 15 residues.